This T cell receptor (beta chain) was recorded in a study of blood T cell repertoires in COVID-19. Study-wide context: Italy, Spain and the United States were the sources of the convalescent and acute COVID-19 samples. Sources were T cells, B-cell-depleted T cells, or PBMCs; the material itself was cDNA or gDNA.

The method was immunoSEQ multiplex PCR; TCRdb's version includes in-frame clones alone and lacks a portion of them. The sample contains some 100,000 clones, 91% of which appear only once. After removal of 3 bases from V and 3 bases from J, the junction contained 6 bases not matched to a gene. The CDR3 is made up of 16 amino acids. The V gene's germline CDR1 is KGHDR and CDR2 SFDVKD. The chain uses TRBV24-1 and TRBJ1-5; 8 positions match TRBD1. Sequenced sample: peripheral blood. The clonotype comes from a man in his 60s with acute or convalescent COVID-19. CDR3 amino acids: CATSDPRQGNNQPQHF. The DNA of the CDR3 is TGTGCCACCAGTGATCCCCGACAGGGGAACAATCAGCCCCAGCATTTT.